Below, 30 T cell receptor beta chains from the same sample are listed, as sequenced in a study of OX40 agonist ivuxolimab in advanced cancers. The protocol used for the library was the immunoSEQ multiplex PCR assay. TCRdb carries this immuneACCESS record with in-frame sequences only. Its versions omit some clonotypes, under half of them owing to an unresolved V gene in the studies checked, with the rest unexplained. The sample table lists over 65,000 clones, 90% of them with a count of one. The top ten clonotypes cover approximately 1.8% of the sample. Sequencing was performed on CD4+ or CD8+ T cells sorted from blood, taken in a trial of the OX40 agonist ivuxolimab. These receptors all come from an adult with an advanced solid tumor such as melanoma, head and neck, liver or kidney cancer.

The genes are TRBV15 and TRBJ2-7; perhaps TRBD1 as D (5 bases). Germline-derived CDR1 and CDR2 are LNHNV and YYDKDF (reference sequence). CDR3 length equals 17 residues. V lost 0 bases, J lost 6 bases, and 21 bases lay in between. This CDR3 reads CATSREKGSFSILEQYF. CDR3 DNA sequence: TGTGCCACCAGCAGAGAGAAGGGGTCCTTCTCCATCCTCGAGCAGTACTTC.

This chain uses TRBV15 with TRBJ1-4, with D tentatively TRBD1 (6 bases). Trimming cost V 8 bases and J 4 bases, with 11 bases left between them. This CDR3 is built from 13 residues. The germline CDR1 and CDR2 sequences are LNHNV and YYDKDF (reference sequence). The CDR3 region is CATQQGFNEKLFF. CDR3 nucleotide sequence: TGTGCCACCCAGCAGGGGTTTAATGAAAAACTGTTTTTT.

The chain joins TRBV7-8 to TRBJ2-7, with D perhaps TRBD2 (7 bases). V shed 1 base and J shed 0 bases, with 10 bases lying between them. This CDR3 is 15 amino acids long. Germline V CDR1 and CDR2: SGHVS, FQNEAQ. CDR3 DNA sequence: TGTGCCAGCAGCTTAGAAGGGGGGGGCTCCTACGAGCAGTACTTC. Its protein product is CASSLEGGGSYEQYF.

J is TRBJ1-2 and V is TRBV30; unclear D gene. In germline, CDR1 is GTSNPN, CDR2 SVGIG (reference sequence). Trimming removed 5 bases at V and 6 bases at J, with 16 bases between. This CDR3 spans 13 amino acids. DNA for the CDR3: TGTGCCTGGGACCAGGCCAGTGAAAATGGCTACACCTTC. Its translation is CAWDQASENGYTF.

The V gene is TRBV5-6, the J gene TRBJ2-4, with a tentative D call TRBD2 (7 bases). The V end lost 2 bases, the J end lost 6 bases, and 15 bases lay between the germline ends. This CDR3 contains 15 residues. Germline V gene lookup returns CDR1 SGHDT and CDR2 YYEEEE. CDR3 coding DNA: TGTGCCAGCAGCTTCGGGCGGGGGCCGGGAAACATTCAGTACTTC. It yields the protein CASSFGRGPGNIQYF.

The chain couples TRBV10-3 to TRBJ1-1; D possibly corresponds to TRBD1 (5 bases). CDR1 is ENHRY, CDR2 SYGVKD, per germline. The germline V and J ends were trimmed by 4 bases and 1 base, with 10 bases remaining between them. The CDR3 sequence is 14 residues long. Here the CDR3 DNA reads TGTGCCATCAGTGGGGACCAGGGGAACACTGAAGCTTTCTTT. Translating gives CAISGDQGNTEAFF.

V gene TRBV5-6 combines with J gene TRBJ2-3, with 12 nucleotides matching TRBD2. Per germline, CDR1 SGHDT and CDR2 YYEEEE. The CDR3 loop spans 15 amino acids. Losses at the gene ends were 0 bases for V and 4 bases for J; bases not matched to a gene: 0. The CDR3 loop is CASSLGLAGADTQYF. CDR3 nucleotide sequence: TGTGCCAGCAGCTTGGGACTAGCGGGGGCAGATACGCAGTATTTT.

The V gene is TRBV5-5, the J gene TRBJ2-3; D gene unclear. Trimming left V 5 bases short and J 1 base short, with 8 bases between. This CDR3 has 13 residues. Germline V gene sequence: CDR1 SGHKS, CDR2 YYEKEE (reference sequence). CDR3 sequence reads: CASRLDGTDTQYF. CDR3 nucleotides: TGTGCCAGCAGGCTAGATGGCACAGATACGCAGTATTTT.

The rearrangement joins TRBV18 to TRBJ2-5, with 7 bases lining up with TRBD2. With 0 bases clipped from V and 4 bases from J, the junction kept 2 bases outside the gene matches. Per the germline V gene, CDR1 is KGHSH and CDR2 is LQKENI. This CDR3 region has 14 residues. The CDR3 loop is CASSPPGGLETQYF. As DNA, the CDR3 is TGTGCCAGCTCACCACCGGGAGGGTTAGAGACCCAGTACTTC.

This clone was seen just once. The chain has TRBV5-1 and TRBJ2-5, with D hard to call. The CDR3 contains 14 residues. Per germline, CDR1 SGHRS and CDR2 YFSETQ. V gave up 6 bases and J gave up 0 bases, with 12 bases separating them. CDR3: CASKEGPHQETQYF. The DNA of the CDR3 is TGCGCCAGCAAGGAAGGGCCCCACCAAGAGACCCAGTACTTC.

V and J are TRBV28 and TRBJ2-1; TRBD2 aligns across 7 bases. Germline V gene sequence: CDR1 MDHEN, CDR2 SYDVKM. This CDR3 spans 15 amino acids. V lost 4 bases, J lost 7 bases, and 10 bases stayed unmatched. The CDR3 spells CASSSPGGSRNEQFF. CDR3 DNA sequence: TGTGCCAGCAGTTCCCCGGGCGGGAGTAGGAATGAGCAGTTCTTC.

The CDR3 coding sequence is TGTGCCAGCAGCCCACTGAACTACGAGCAGTACTTC. Protein product: CASSPLNYEQYF. This sequence joins TRBV7-2 and TRBJ2-7; D gene ambiguous. The CDR3 has 12 amino acids. V was pared by 5 bases and J by 3 bases, with 8 bases between. Looked up from germline, CDR1 is SGHTA and CDR2 is FQGNSA.

In its sample, this clone was seen once. V is TRBV28 and J is TRBJ2-2, with 8 bases fitting TRBD1. Germline CDR1 reads MDHEN; CDR2 reads SYDVKM. Trimming at V came to 6 bases and at J to 4 bases, leaving 4 bases not matched to a gene. CDR3 length: 14 amino acids. The CDR3 sequence: CASSTGGSTGELFF. DNA of the CDR3: TGTGCCAGCAGCACAGGGGGGAGCACCGGGGAGCTGTTTTTT.

The chain uses TRBV2 and TRBJ1-2; TRBD1 might be the D (6 bases). Germline CDR1 reads SNHLY; CDR2 reads FYNNEI. The CDR3 contains 16 residues. V lost 0 bases and J lost 6, with 17 bases in between. For the CDR3, the DNA is TGTGCCAGCAGTGAAGCGGGGGCGGGACGGATAAATGGCTACACCTTC. Its translation: CASSEAGAGRINGYTF. The full variable domain, its missing parts supplied by reference TRBV2 and TRBJ1-2, is EPEVTQTPSHQVTQMGQEVILRCVPISNHLYFYWYRQILGQKVEFLVSFYNNEISEKSEIFDDQFSVERPDGSNFTLKIRSTKLEDSAMYFCASSEAGAGRINGYTFGSGTRLTVV.

This rearrangement joins TRBV10-1 to TRBJ2-2, with TRBD2 identical over 7 bases. In germline, CDR1 is WNHNN, CDR2 SYGVQD (reference sequence). CDR3 length: 14 residues. The J segment lost 5 bases and the V segment lost 4 bases, leaving 4 bases of the junction unmatched. The CDR3 is CASSGMGGTGELFF. In DNA form, the CDR3 reads TGCGCCAGCAGTGGAATGGGGGGGACCGGGGAGCTGTTTTTT.

This sequence joins TRBV6-5 and TRBJ1-3; TRBD1 might be the D (6 bases). The V end was cut by 4 bases, the J end by 4 bases, with 17 bases between. Germline V gene data show CDR1 as MNHEY and CDR2 as SVGAGI. The CDR3 covers 16 residues. The CDR3 nucleotides read TGTGCCAGCAGTTGGGGGGCGGGGGCATTGGGAAACACCATATATTTT. It codes for CASSWGAGALGNTIYF.

V and J are TRBV19 and TRBJ2-6; the match to TRBD1 covers 9 bases. The CDR3 totals 23 residues. CDR1 and CDR2 (germline): LNHDA, SQIVND (reference sequence). V lost 6 bases and J lost 0; bases outside the gene matches: 24. The CDR3 region is CASSARTGAPQEKSPSGANVLTF. CDR3 in DNA: TGTGCCAGTAGCGCCAGGACAGGGGCGCCCCAGGAAAAAAGCCCCTCTGGGGCCAACGTCCTGACTTTC. Drawing the rest from reference TRBV19 and TRBJ2-6, the complete variable domain is DGGITQSPKYLFRKEGQNVTLSCEQNLNHDAMYWYRQDPGQGLRLIYYSQIVNDFQKGDIAEGYSVSREKKESFPLTVTSAQKNPTAFYLCASSARTGAPQEKSPSGANVLTFGAGSRLTVL.

This chain links TRBV7-8 with TRBJ2-7; possible D gene TRBD1, 5 bases. Trimming took 1 base from V and 3 from J, leaving 7 bases between them. The CDR3 extends over 13 amino acids. The germline V gene has CDR1 SGHVS and CDR2 FQNEAQ. CDR3 DNA sequence: TGTGCCAGCAGCTTAGGACAGATCTACGAGCAGTACTTC. This encodes CASSLGQIYEQYF.

The J gene is TRBJ1-5, the V gene TRBV18; TRBD1 might be the D (5 bases). The CDR3 has 14 residues. CDR1 is KGHSH, CDR2 LQKENI, per germline. V dropped 6 bases and J dropped 0 bases, with 9 bases sitting between them. This chain's CDR3 is CASSGGNSNQPQHF. The CDR3 DNA follows: TGTGCCAGCTCCGGGGGGAATAGCAATCAGCCCCAGCATTTT.

The J gene is TRBJ2-1, the V gene TRBV10-3, with TRBD2 matching over 15 bases. Germline loops: CDR1 ENHRY, CDR2 SYGVKD. This CDR3 has 13 residues. The ends lost 6 bases at V and 9 bases at J; junction bases unmatched: 0. In nucleotides, the CDR3 is TGTGCCATCAGGGGACTAGCGGGAGGTGAGCAGTTCTTC. Its protein product is CAIRGLAGGEQFF.

Turning to this clone: The sample contains more than one DNA sequence encoding this CDR3. The rearrangement joins TRBV7-9 to TRBJ1-1, with D possibly TRBD1 on 5 matching bases. The length of the CDR3 is 12 residues. V lost 4 bases and J lost 7, with 10 bases in between. Germline V gene lookup returns CDR1 SEHNR and CDR2 FQNEAQ (reference sequence). CDR3 coding DNA: TGTGCCAGCAGCTCAGAGGGGAGTGAAGCTTTCTTT. Translation: CASSSEGSEAFF.

The V gene is TRBV5-5, the J gene TRBJ2-7; no clear D gene. Per the germline V gene, CDR1 is SGHKS and CDR2 is YYEKEE (reference sequence). This CDR3 has 16 residues. V lost 2 bases, J lost 4 bases, and 19 bases lay in between. CDR3 bases: TGTGCCAGCAGCTTCCTCCGGACGTCGGTTCTGTACGAGCAGTACTTC. The encoded protein is CASSFLRTSVLYEQYF.

V and J are TRBV5-1 and TRBJ2-3; 14 bases line up with TRBD2. The CDR3 has 16 amino acids. J lost 3 bases, V lost 4 bases, and 4 bases had no gene match. Germline V gives CDR1 SGHRS, CDR2 YFSETQ. For the CDR3, the DNA is TGCGCCAGCAGCCCGGGACTAGCGGGAGAAACAGATACGCAGTATTTT. Its protein product is CASSPGLAGETDTQYF.

The CDR3 loop reads CASSLRSSGSETQYF. DNA for the CDR3: TGCGCCAGCAGCTTGAGAAGTAGCGGGAGTGAGACCCAGTACTTC. The chain has TRBV5-1 and TRBJ2-5; 9 bases are shared with TRBD2. The trim removed 1 base at V and 5 bases at J, leaving 6 bases unmatched. In germline, CDR1 is SGHRS, CDR2 YFSETQ. The CDR3 length is 15 residues.

The gene calls are TRBV7-6 and TRBJ2-4; TRBD1 matches 10 bases. With V trimmed by 3 bases and J by 5 bases, 1 base remained unmatched. The germline V gene encodes CDR1 SGHVS and CDR2 FNYEAQ. The CDR3 loop spans 14 amino acids. The CDR3 region has the DNA TGTGCCAGCAGCTTGGGACAGGGGCAAAACATTCAGTACTTC. This gives the protein CASSLGQGQNIQYF.

The chain has TRBV14 and TRBJ1-4; D not certain. Trimming stripped 3 bases from V and 2 bases from J, with 10 bases between. The germline gives CDR1 SGHDN, CDR2 FVKESK. There are 15 residues in the CDR3. CDR3 protein: CASSHHGGTNEKLFF. CDR3 nucleotides: TGTGCCAGCAGCCACCACGGCGGCACTAATGAAAAACTGTTTTTT.

The chain recombines TRBV5-4 with TRBJ1-2, with D unresolved. This CDR3 comprises 14 residues. Germline values: CDR1 SGHNT, CDR2 YYREEE (reference sequence). The germline V and J ends were trimmed by 0 bases and 7 bases, with 13 bases remaining between them. The CDR3 nucleotides read TGTGCCAGCAGCTTGGTAGAAGGGCTAGGTGGCTACACCTTC. Translating gives CASSLVEGLGGYTF.

The gene calls are TRBV12-5 and TRBJ2-1; 11 bases match TRBD2. CDR3 size: 16 residues. Germline V gene lookup returns CDR1 LGHNT and CDR2 FRNRAP. V shed 1 base and J 3 bases; nucleotides not matched to a gene: 2. The CDR3 loop is CASGLASGRNYNEQFF. CDR3 bases: TGTGCTAGTGGTTTGGCTAGCGGGAGGAACTACAATGAGCAGTTCTTC.

The genes are TRBV7-2 and TRBJ1-2; D gene uncertain. Germline values: CDR1 SGHTA, CDR2 FQGNSA. V gave up 5 bases and J gave up 4 bases, with 20 bases separating them. There are 16 residues in the CDR3. In DNA, the CDR3 is TGTGCCAGCAGCGGGCTAGTAGATGGGGAGGGCTATGGCTACACCTTC. Translating it yields CASSGLVDGEGYGYTF.

The J gene is TRBJ2-2, the V gene TRBV10-2; TRBD2 matches 10 bases. J lost 6 bases, V lost 6 bases, and 4 bases had no gene match. Germline V CDR1 and CDR2: WSHSY, SAAADI. This CDR3 is built from 14 residues. This CDR3 reads CASRVGLASGELFF. The DNA of the CDR3 is TGCGCCAGCAGGGTGGGACTAGCGTCCGGGGAGCTGTTTTTT.